This TCR beta chain was observed in a study of Tregs in tolerant kidney transplant recipients. The overall study: An approximately three-day belatacept mixed lymphocyte reaction, sometimes plus 5-day graft donor restimulation, preceded CD4+CD25+CD127- sorting.

The assay was immunoSEQ multiplex PCR, and TCRdb's table has in-frame clones only and misses some. Of about 16,000 clones listed, about 57% are singletons. CDR3 length: 16 amino acids. Concerning this clone itself: Its antigen remains unknown.

What was sequenced was Tregs from blood cultured with allogeneic cells. The chain has TRBV21-1 and TRBJ1-5; TRBD1 was called by the table and not checked on the DNA. TRBV21-1 is tagged as a pseudogene. The clonotype was recovered from a human donor in good health. CDR3 nucleotide sequence: TGTGCCAGCAGCAAAGGTCAGGCAGGGCACAATCAGCCCCAGCATTTT. Its protein is CASSKGQAGHNQPQHF.